These T cell receptor beta chains were read from a single sample in a study of radiotherapy plus CTLA-4 blockade in lung cancer. Repertoires were generated with immunoSEQ multiplex PCR, while TCRdb's copy carries only in-frame clones and drops some. The sample gives some 73,000 clones, 78% of which show up once; under 25% is in the top ten. The sequencing here drew on peripheral blood, taken from a patient treated with radiotherapy plus ipilimumab. These receptors originate from a human donor with non-small cell lung cancer whose response to radiotherapy plus ipilimumab could not be evaluated. Some clones in this sample may be carry-over from other donors' samples. Each CDR3 is given without its conserved first and last residue. The size entry is marked missing in some rows and otherwise reads once, few, many or a size class.

j_gene: TRBJ1-1; v_gene: TRBV6-5; abundance: -; CDR3aa: ASGQNTEAF
j_gene: TRBJ1-2; v_gene: TRBV7-3; abundance: -; CDR3aa: ASSLIAGGDSDGYT
j_gene: TRBJ2-1; v_gene: TRBV7-2; abundance: -; CDR3aa: ASSPEAGRGEQF
j_gene: TRBJ2-5; v_gene: TRBV28; abundance: -; CDR3aa: ASRPLGGYQETQY
j_gene: -; v_gene: TRBV5-1; abundance: -; CDR3aa: ASSLGGTGPYEQY
j_gene: TRBJ1-5; v_gene: TRBV15; abundance: -; CDR3aa: ATSLGGDHKIGH
j_gene: TRBJ1-2; v_gene: TRBV5-1; abundance: -; CDR3aa: ASSLAWSQGASGYT
j_gene: TRBJ2-5; v_gene: TRBV2; abundance: -; CDR3aa: ASSELTSGGETQY
j_gene: -; v_gene: TRBV7-9; abundance: -; CDR3aa: ASSLWGAESSYEQY
j_gene: TRBJ1-3; v_gene: TRBV5-1; abundance: few; CDR3aa: ASSQGQGISGNTIY
j_gene: TRBJ1-5; v_gene: TRBV6-4; abundance: -; CDR3aa: ASSDIQGQPQH
j_gene: TRBJ1-1; v_gene: TRBV4-1; abundance: few; CDR3aa: ASSQRVLGGTEAF
j_gene: TRBJ1-1; v_gene: TRBV4-1; abundance: -; CDR3aa: ASSQPSGINGEAF
j_gene: TRBJ2-7; v_gene: TRBV10-3; abundance: few; CDR3aa: AIRPTSGSSYEQY
j_gene: TRBJ1-2; v_gene: TRBV19; abundance: -; CDR3aa: ASRLTHRGLDYGYT
j_gene: TRBJ2-7; v_gene: TRBV6-6; abundance: -; CDR3aa: ASSYGTSGTYEQY
j_gene: TRBJ2-7; v_gene: TRBV10-1; abundance: -; CDR3aa: ASTPGSYEQY
j_gene: TRBJ1-3; v_gene: TRBV6-9; abundance: -; CDR3aa: ATDRTGNGNTIY
j_gene: TRBJ1-4; v_gene: TRBV6-5; abundance: -; CDR3aa: ASSSRRGGRGEKLF
j_gene: TRBJ2-2; v_gene: TRBV7-9; abundance: -; CDR3aa: ASSRPRENTGELF
j_gene: TRBJ1-1; v_gene: TRBV29-1; abundance: few; CDR3aa: SVLGLIHEAF
j_gene: TRBJ2-3; v_gene: TRBV11-2; abundance: -; CDR3aa: ASSLGYRAPMDTQY
j_gene: TRBJ1-1; v_gene: TRBV4-2; abundance: -; CDR3aa: ASSHPDPRGGPKEAF
j_gene: TRBJ2-3; v_gene: TRBV19; abundance: -; CDR3aa: ASSAPSGGVDTQY
j_gene: TRBJ1-2; v_gene: TRBV6-6; abundance: -; CDR3aa: ASSSQGGYGYT
j_gene: TRBJ1-1; v_gene: TRBV15; abundance: few; CDR3aa: ATGGATEAF
j_gene: TRBJ1-3; v_gene: TRBV7-9; abundance: few; CDR3aa: ASSLTRTGNTIY
j_gene: TRBJ2-7; v_gene: TRBV7-9; abundance: -; CDR3aa: ASSTAYEQY
j_gene: TRBJ1-1; v_gene: TRBV28; abundance: -; CDR3aa: ASNPFREGQTEAF
j_gene: TRBJ1-1; v_gene: TRBV6-1; abundance: -; CDR3aa: ASSGLLGRGNTEAF
j_gene: TRBJ1-3; v_gene: TRBV7-8; abundance: -; CDR3aa: ASSESLAGTGNTIY
j_gene: TRBJ2-7; v_gene: TRBV11-2; abundance: -; CDR3aa: ASSPNIGGQGYEQY
j_gene: TRBJ1-5; v_gene: TRBV2; abundance: -; CDR3aa: ASTSGRRSNQPQH
j_gene: TRBJ1-1; v_gene: TRBV5-1; abundance: -; CDR3aa: ASSLVPGGIGTEAF
j_gene: TRBJ1-2; v_gene: TRBV28; abundance: -; CDR3aa: ASSLGSYGYT
j_gene: TRBJ2-7; v_gene: TRBV7-2; abundance: once; CDR3aa: ASSLQGEFYEQY
j_gene: TRBJ1-1; v_gene: TRBV5-8; abundance: -; CDR3aa: ASSSYPHRQGRSGTEAF
j_gene: TRBJ1-2; v_gene: TRBV9; abundance: -; CDR3aa: ASSARGSGTPSYGYT
j_gene: TRBJ1-6; v_gene: TRBV4-1; abundance: -; CDR3aa: ASSHLTTGSLH
j_gene: TRBJ2-7; v_gene: TRBV7-6; abundance: -; CDR3aa: AGSLAGTVPSYEQY
j_gene: TRBJ2-7; v_gene: TRBV5-1; abundance: once; CDR3aa: ASSLNRVYEQY
j_gene: TRBJ1-1; v_gene: TRBV14; abundance: -; CDR3aa: ASSPPGETEAF
j_gene: -; v_gene: TRBV19; abundance: -; CDR3aa: ASSTTSGRTYEQY